The 24 T cell receptor beta chains below all came from one sample that was sequenced in a study of cytomegalovirus exposure and HLA in healthy donors (dated 2017 in TCRdb). The library was obtained by the immunoSEQ multiplex PCR assay. For the multiplex PCR, a mixture combining 60 forward primers for TCR Vbeta segments and 13 reverse primers for TCR Jbeta segments was used. Sourced from immuneACCESS, this table was stored by TCRdb with only in-frame sequences that have V and J called. A share of the clones is absent; for the studies checked, an unresolved V gene accounts for under half, and the remainder has no known explanation. Within this sample are 130,000 or so clones, with 50% to 80% of them counted one time only. In total, the top ten clones hold roughly 8.6% of the sample. What was sequenced was PBMCs. Receptors were obtained from a woman between 35 and 50 years old in good health and CMV-seropositive.

This clone was recorded a few times. This sequence joins TRBV7-9 and TRBJ1-1; a weak D match, TRBD1 (5 bases). The CDR3 totals 13 residues. CDR1 is SEHNR and CDR2 is FQNEAQ in the germline V gene (reference sequence). Trimming pared 1 base from V and 8 bases from J, leaving 11 bases between. CDR3 bases: TGTGCCAGCAGCTTAGAAAGGGGCGCGGAAGCTTTCTTT. Its protein is CASSLERGAEAFF.

This chain uses TRBV19 with TRBJ1-1, with D perhaps matching TRBD1 (5 bases). This CDR3 contains 15 residues. Germline CDR1 is LNHDA and CDR2 is SQIVND (reference sequence). Deletions cut 3 bases from V and 5 bases from J, with 16 bases between. Here the CDR3 reads CASSMGQNVRTEAFF. In DNA, the CDR3 is TGTGCCAGTAGTATGGGGCAGAACGTAAGGACTGAAGCTTTCTTT. Looking up the rest from reference TRBV19 and TRBJ1-1 gives the full variable domain: DGGITQSPKYLFRKEGQNVTLSCEQNLNHDAMYWYRQDPGQGLRLIYYSQIVNDFQKGDIAEGYSVSREKKESFPLTVTSAQKNPTAFYLCASSMGQNVRTEAFFGQGTRLTVV.

This chain joins TRBV10-2 and TRBJ2-5, with 9 bases identical to TRBD1. The closer fit of TRBJ2-7 to the DNA end suggests the J call may be wrong. Germline V gene sequence: CDR1 WSHSY, CDR2 SAAADI. This CDR3 has 14 residues. CDR3 coding DNA: TGCGCCAGCAGTGGAGGACAGGGGAAGTACGAGCAGTACTTC. It codes for CASSGGQGKYEQYF.

The gene calls are TRBV6-1 and TRBJ2-3, with D possibly matching TRBD2 (5 bases). Germline assignment: CDR1 MNHNS and CDR2 SASEGT. CDR3 length: 15 amino acids. Trimming pared 2 bases from V and 2 bases from J, leaving 11 bases between. CDR3 region: CASSEWTGNTDTQYF. The CDR3 DNA reads TGTGCCAGCAGTGAATGGACGGGAAACACAGATACGCAGTATTTT.

This clone appeared a few times. J is TRBJ2-3 and V is TRBV27; 12 nucleotides align to TRBD2. The CDR3 has 17 amino acids. Germline assignment: CDR1 MNHEY and CDR2 SMNVEV (reference sequence). V trimming: 5 bases; J trimming: 6 bases; junction bases outside the gene matches: 12. The CDR3 sequence is CASSPPTSGSPRDTQYF. The CDR3 DNA sequence: TGTGCCAGCAGTCCCCCGACTAGCGGGAGTCCAAGGGATACGCAGTATTTT.

This chain connects TRBV11-2 to TRBJ2-2; TRBD2 might be the D (6 bases). CDR3 length: 16 residues. Trimming pared 5 bases from V and 9 bases from J, leaving 22 bases between. CDR1 is SGHAT and CDR2 is FQNNGV in the germline V gene. The CDR3 DNA follows: TGTGCCAGCAGCCCCCTCGGAGGGGCCCGGCCCCGGGAGCTGTTTTTT. Translating it yields CASSPLGGARPRELFF. Complete variable domain (other parts from reference TRBV11-2 and TRBJ2-2): EAGVAQSPRYKIIEKRQSVAFWCNPISGHATLYWYQQILGQGPKLLIQFQNNGVVDDSQLPKDRFSAERLKGVDSTLKIQPAKLEDSAVYLCASSPLGGARPRELFFGEGSRLTVL.

This clone was observed a single time. The V gene is TRBV6-4, the J gene TRBJ1-1; D is perhaps TRBD1 (6 bases). The CDR3 is made up of 15 amino acids. Trimming took off 8 bases at V and 8 bases at J, with 24 bases between the two ends. The germline V gene has CDR1 MRHNA and CDR2 SNTAGT. CDR3 sequence: CASLPHGGAAIEAFF. The DNA for the CDR3 is TGTGCCAGCCTACCCCATGGGGGGGCAGCGATAGAAGCTTTCTTT.

The chain employs TRBV5-1 and TRBJ2-1; 14 positions match TRBD2. V gave up 4 bases and J gave up 9 bases; unmatched junction bases: 6. Germline CDR1 is SGHRS and CDR2 is YFSETQ. This CDR3 spans 15 amino acids. The CDR3: CASSRGLAGAGEQFF. The CDR3 DNA is TGCGCCAGCAGCCGGGGACTAGCGGGAGCAGGTGAGCAGTTCTTC.

The chain carries TRBV6-5 and TRBJ1-6; 8 bases match TRBD1. Trimming took 4 bases from V and 9 from J; bases not matched to a gene: 5. The CDR3 is made up of 14 amino acids. Germline V CDR1 and CDR2: MNHEY, SVGAGI. DNA of the CDR3: TGTGCCAGCAGTTTACCAGGGGGCCGTTCACCCCTCCACTTT. Protein product: CASSLPGGRSPLHF.

The chain has TRBV7-9 and TRBJ1-1; D is possibly TRBD1 (6 bases). Trimming took off 5 bases at V and 3 bases at J, with 19 bases between the two ends. The CDR3 spans 16 residues. Germline V gene data show CDR1 as SEHNR and CDR2 as FQNEAQ (reference sequence). The CDR3 DNA follows: TGTGCCAGCAGCCCCGGGGTGGGGGGGCGGGACACTGAAGCTTTCTTT. Translating it yields CASSPGVGGRDTEAFF.

V usage is TRBV27 and J usage is TRBJ2-7; a possible D gene is TRBD1 (5 bases). This CDR3 has 12 residues. V lost 5 bases to trimming and J lost 4 bases, with 9 bases between them. CDR1 and CDR2 from the germline V gene are MNHEY and SMNVEV (reference sequence). CDR3 in DNA: TGTGCCAGCAGTGGGGCATCGTACGAGCAGTACTTC. This gives the protein CASSGASYEQYF.

The genes are TRBV2 and TRBJ2-3, with TRBD2 matching 9 bases. From germline, CDR1 is SNHLY and CDR2 FYNNEI. The CDR3 totals 14 residues. The V gene end was trimmed by 6 bases and the J gene end by 3 bases; junction bases not matched to a gene: 4. CDR3 DNA: TGTGCCAGCAGAATTGCGGGGGGGACAGATACGCAGTATTTT. It encodes CASRIAGGTDTQYF. Filled out from reference TRBV2 and TRBJ2-3, the complete variable domain reads EPEVTQTPSHQVTQMGQEVILRCVPISNHLYFYWYRQILGQKVEFLVSFYNNEISEKSEIFDDQFSVERPDGSNFTLKIRSTKLEDSAMYFCASRIAGGTDTQYFGPGTRLTVL.

This clone is a singleton in its sample. The chain uses TRBV27 and TRBJ1-6, with 10 nucleotides matching TRBD1. The CDR3 has 17 residues. The trim removed 5 bases at V and 6 bases at J, leaving 10 bases unmatched. CDR1 and CDR2 (germline): MNHEY, SMNVEV (reference sequence). CDR3 amino acids: CASSGLVGTGANSPLHF. The CDR3 region has the DNA TGTGCCAGCAGTGGTCTGGTAGGGACAGGGGCTAATTCACCCCTCCACTTT.

The chain is built from TRBV2 and TRBJ1-4; D uncertain. This CDR3 has 15 amino acids. CDR1 SNHLY and CDR2 FYNNEI come from the germline V gene. V lost 3 bases and J lost 8, with 16 bases in between. CDR3 DNA: TGTGCCAGCAGTGATAGGCCCAGAACGGAGGAAAAACTGTTTTTT. Encoded protein: CASSDRPRTEEKLFF.

The table lists this clone with a few counts. The chain combines TRBV9 with TRBJ1-3; TRBD1 agrees at 8 bases. V shed 0 bases, J shed 0 bases, and the junction held 8 bases outside the gene matches. CDR1 is SGDLS, CDR2 YYNGEE, per germline. CDR3 length equals 18 residues. CDR3: CASSVDTGTGSSGNTIYF. CDR3 sequence (DNA): TGTGCCAGCAGCGTAGACACCGGGACAGGTAGCTCTGGAAACACCATATATTTT.

The chain employs TRBV29-1 and TRBJ2-7; 15 bases line up with TRBD2. Trimming at V came to 6 bases and at J to 7 bases, leaving 7 bases not matched to a gene. The CDR3 spans 14 residues. The germline V gene has CDR1 SQVTM and CDR2 ANQGSEA. The CDR3 DNA follows: TGCAGCGTGAGTTGGACTAGCGGGAGGGGAGAGCAGTACTTC. It encodes CSVSWTSGRGEQYF.

V and J are TRBV11-3 and TRBJ2-7, with D possibly being TRBD1 (5 bases). The CDR3 contains 13 residues. Germline lookup yields CDR1 SGHNT and CDR2 YENEEA. Trimming left V 5 bases short and J 6 bases short, with 14 bases between. CDR3: CASSQGHLTEQYF. The CDR3 DNA is TGTGCCAGCAGCCAGGGCCATCTGACCGAGCAGTACTTC. Filled out from reference TRBV11-3 and TRBJ2-7, the complete variable domain reads EAGVVQSPRYKIIEKKQPVAFWCNPISGHNTLYWYLQNLGQGPELLIRYENEEAVDDSQLPKDRFSAERLKGVDSTLKIQPAELGDSAVYLCASSQGHLTEQYFGPGTRLTVT.

The V gene is TRBV2, the J gene TRBJ1-5; D gene uncertain. CDR3 length: 12 residues. Per germline, CDR1 SNHLY and CDR2 FYNNEI. V was trimmed by 7 bases and J by 6 bases, leaving 10 bases between them. CDR3 nucleotide sequence: TGTGCCAGCATGGAGGCCGGTCAGCCCCAGCATTTT. Residues: CASMEAGQPQHF.

This clone was counted only a few times. The same CDR3 is also encoded by other DNA sequences in this sample. V is TRBV5-1 and J is TRBJ1-6; D remains unclear. The CDR3 consists of 18 residues. V shed 0 bases and J shed 5 bases, with 18 bases lying between them. Germline V lookup: CDR1 SGHRS, CDR2 YFSETQ. The CDR3 DNA reads as TGCGCCAGCAGCTTGGTGGGAGCTAACGGGATGGATAATTCACCCCTCCACTTT. Encoded protein: CASSLVGANGMDNSPLHF. Variable domain in full (rest from reference TRBV5-1 and TRBJ1-6): KAGVTQTPRYLIKTRGQQVTLSCSPISGHRSVSWYQQTPGQGLQFLFEYFSETQRNKGNFPGRFSGRQFSNSRSEMNVSTLELGDSALYLCASSLVGANGMDNSPLHFGNGTRLTVT.

This clone was observed a handful of times. J is TRBJ1-3 and V is TRBV5-1, with D uncertain. Trimming shortened V by 3 bases and J by 0 bases, and 7 bases separated the two germline ends. The CDR3 contains 14 residues. Germline CDR1 SGHRS, CDR2 YFSETQ. As DNA, the CDR3 is TGCGCCAGCAGCTCCGGGGACTCTGGAAACACCATATATTTT. Its protein is CASSSGDSGNTIYF.

The chain joins TRBV6-1 to TRBJ2-7; D gene ambiguous. Germline V lookup: CDR1 MNHNS, CDR2 SASEGT. CDR3 length: 12 residues. V was shortened by 8 bases and J by 0 bases, with 8 bases between the two germline ends. The CDR3 DNA reads as TGTGCCAGCTTCTCAGGCTCCTACGAGCAGTACTTC. Residues: CASFSGSYEQYF.

The chain recombines TRBV2 with TRBJ1-3; the D gene is possibly TRBD1 (5 bases). The CDR3 loop spans 14 amino acids. Germline assignment: CDR1 SNHLY and CDR2 FYNNEI. V lost 6 bases to trimming and J lost 4 bases, with 13 bases between them. The CDR3, as DNA: TGTGCCAGCAGACCAGGGATGAACGGAAACACCATATATTTT. Its protein is CASRPGMNGNTIYF.

The V call is TRBV6-5, the J call TRBJ2-5, with D possibly being TRBD1 (5 bases). V gave up 8 bases and J gave up 1 base, with 11 bases separating them. The CDR3 has 13 amino acids. The V gene's germline CDR1 is MNHEY and CDR2 SVGAGI. DNA for the CDR3: TGTGCCAGCTCGGACACCCGCCAAGAGACCCAGTACTTC. Amino acid sequence: CASSDTRQETQYF.

This clone is a singleton in its sample. The chain carries TRBV6-5 and TRBJ2-3; the D is unclear. Germline V lookup: CDR1 MNHEY, CDR2 SVGAGI. CDR3 length equals 14 residues. V was shortened by 6 bases and J by 1 base, with 11 bases between the two germline ends. CDR3 nucleotide sequence: TGTGCCAGCAGGTTAAATGAGGGCACAGATACGCAGTATTTT. Translation gives CASRLNEGTDTQYF.